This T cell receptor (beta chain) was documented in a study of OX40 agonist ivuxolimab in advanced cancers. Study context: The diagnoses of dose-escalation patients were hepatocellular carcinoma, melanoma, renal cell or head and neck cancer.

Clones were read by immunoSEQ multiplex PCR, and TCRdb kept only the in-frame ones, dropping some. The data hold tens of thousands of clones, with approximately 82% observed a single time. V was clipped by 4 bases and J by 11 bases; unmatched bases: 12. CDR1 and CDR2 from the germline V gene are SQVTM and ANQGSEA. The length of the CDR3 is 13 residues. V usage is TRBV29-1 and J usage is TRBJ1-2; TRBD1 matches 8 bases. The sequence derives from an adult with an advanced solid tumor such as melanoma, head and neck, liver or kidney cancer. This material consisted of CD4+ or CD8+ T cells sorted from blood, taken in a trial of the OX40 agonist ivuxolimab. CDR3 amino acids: CSVAPGTGGEYTF. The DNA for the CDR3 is TGCAGCGTTGCCCCTGGGACAGGCGGCGAATACACCTTC. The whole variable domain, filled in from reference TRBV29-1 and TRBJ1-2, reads SAVISQKPSRDICQRGTSLTIQCQVDSQVTMMFWYRQQPGQSLTLIATANQGSEATYESGFVIDKFPISRPNLTFSTLTVSNMSPEDSSIYLCSVAPGTGGEYTFGSGTRLTVV.